These 27 T cell receptor beta chains share one sample of origin, sequenced in a study of shared clonotypes between healthy human individuals. CD45RO-negative CD8 cells positively selected for CCR7 made up the naive population, which excluded terminally differentiated effector memory CD45RA+ cells. Clones were sequenced by immunoSEQ multiplex PCR, and TCRdb holds only the in-frame ones, with some missing. There are hundreds of thousands of clones in the sample; about 96% occur only once, and roughly 0.1% lies in the top ten. Sequenced material: naive CD8+ T cells sorted from blood. The receptors derive from a woman aged 25-40 years in good health.

V is TRBV13 and J is TRBJ2-6; D not certain. Germline V gene data show CDR1 as PRHDT and CDR2 as FYEKMQ (reference sequence). Trimming left V 8 bases short and J 1 base short, with 6 bases between. This CDR3 has 13 residues. This CDR3 is CASVGSGANVLTF. The DNA of the CDR3 is TGTGCCAGCGTCGGGTCTGGGGCCAACGTCCTGACTTTC.

The rearrangement links TRBV4-2 to TRBJ2-7; possible D gene TRBD2, 6 bases. V dropped 6 bases and J dropped 5 bases, with 11 bases sitting between them. CDR1 and CDR2 from the germline V gene are LGHNA and YNFKEQ. The CDR3 loop spans 12 amino acids. CDR3 residues: CASRGGGDEQYF. The CDR3 DNA sequence: TGTGCCAGCAGAGGTGGAGGGGACGAGCAGTACTTC.

This sequence joins TRBV11-2 and TRBJ1-2, with TRBD1 as a possible D gene (6 bases). Deletions cut 5 bases from V and 4 bases from J, with 14 bases between. Germline values: CDR1 SGHAT, CDR2 FQNNGV. This CDR3 is built from 14 residues. DNA of the CDR3: TGTGCCAGCAGCCCCCCGGGGGCGGGCTATGGCTACACCTTC. Translated, it gives CASSPPGAGYGYTF.

The chain combines TRBV25-1 with TRBJ2-1, with D maybe TRBD2 (6 bases). The CDR3 is 16 amino acids. V lost 3 bases and J 3 bases, leaving 15 bases between the germline ends. Germline CDR1 and CDR2: MGHDK and SYGVNS. The chain's CDR3 is CASSDRAGTLYNEQFF. The CDR3 DNA reads as TGTGCCAGCAGTGATCGAGCGGGTACCCTCTACAATGAGCAGTTCTTC.

This chain connects TRBV27 to TRBJ2-1; no clear D. The CDR3 consists of 15 residues. The ends were cut back, 9 bases at V and 2 bases at J, with 17 bases in the middle. Per the germline V gene, CDR1 is MNHEY and CDR2 is SMNVEV (reference sequence). The CDR3 is CASRESVRPYNEQFF. In DNA, the CDR3 is TGTGCCAGTCGAGAAAGCGTCAGGCCCTACAATGAGCAGTTCTTC.

The gene calls are TRBV28 and TRBJ2-7, with 7 bases identical to TRBD2. Losses at the gene ends were 5 bases for V and 6 bases for J; bases not matched to a gene: 16. Germline V gene sequence: CDR1 MDHEN, CDR2 SYDVKM. The CDR3 has 16 amino acids. The chain's CDR3 is CASSVMGLAASIEQYF. CDR3 nucleotide sequence: TGTGCCAGCAGTGTGATGGGGCTAGCGGCCTCTATCGAGCAGTACTTC.

The V call is TRBV7-8, the J call TRBJ2-1; 8 positions match TRBD2. This CDR3 has 14 residues. The V gene's germline CDR1 is SGHVS and CDR2 FQNEAQ. Trimming cost V 5 bases and J 4 bases; bases outside gene matches: 4. The CDR3 reads CASSPGGVYNEQFF. As DNA, the CDR3 is TGTGCCAGCAGCCCGGGGGGGGTTTACAATGAGCAGTTCTTC.

This clone was picked up one time. The chain couples TRBV10-2 to TRBJ2-1; D ambiguous. With 8 bases removed from V and 0 bases from J, the gap between germline ends came to 8 bases. The CDR3 runs 13 residues. Germline V gene sequence: CDR1 WSHSY, CDR2 SAAADI. The CDR3 nucleotides are TGCGCCAGCCGTGGCGACTCCTACAATGAGCAGTTCTTC. Translated, it gives CASRGDSYNEQFF.

The chain links TRBV6-1 to TRBJ1-5; D is unclear. CDR3 size: 15 residues. Trimming left V 3 bases short and J 2 bases short, with 11 bases between. From germline, CDR1 is MNHNS and CDR2 SASEGT. Written as DNA, the CDR3 is TGTGCCAGCAGTGAGGCTGACGGCCGCAATCAGCCCCAGCATTTT. Amino acids: CASSEADGRNQPQHF.

The rearrangement links TRBV10-1 to TRBJ2-5; the D call may be TRBD1 or TRBD2 (5 bases each). The CDR3 contains 13 residues. Per the germline V gene, CDR1 is WNHNN and CDR2 is SYGVQD (reference sequence). Trimming stripped 7 bases from V and 2 bases from J, with 11 bases between. CDR3 nucleotides: TGCGCCAGCAAACCTGGGGGTCAAGAGACCCAGTACTTC. As protein: CASKPGGQETQYF.

The rearrangement links TRBV27 to TRBJ2-5; 8 bases are a match to TRBD2. The CDR3 sequence is 15 residues long. With V trimmed by 6 bases and J by 2 bases, 8 bases remained unmatched. Germline CDR1 reads MNHEY; CDR2 reads SMNVEV (reference sequence). CDR3 sequence (DNA): TGTGCCAGCAGCTTAACTAGCGGTTTTCAAGAGACCCAGTACTTC. This sequence encodes CASSLTSGFQETQYF.

This chain joins TRBV7-2 and TRBJ2-7, with D possibly being TRBD2 (5 bases). CDR3 length: 15 residues. Germline CDR1 SGHTA, CDR2 FQGNSA. V dropped 5 bases and J dropped 7 bases, with 21 bases sitting between them. DNA of the CDR3: TGTGCCAGCAGCCCTGACTGGCGACTAAGCTATGAGCAGTACTTC. Translating gives CASSPDWRLSYEQYF. Full variable domain (rest looked up from reference TRBV7-2 and TRBJ2-7): GAGVSQSPSNKVTEKGKDVELRCDPISGHTALYWYRQSLGQGLEFLIYFQGNSAPDKSGLPSDRFSAERTGGSVSTLTIQRTQQEDSAVYLCASSPDWRLSYEQYFGPGTRLTVT.

The chain links TRBV5-1 to TRBJ2-7; tentatively, D is TRBD1 (5 bases). The CDR3 loop spans 12 amino acids. Between the trimmed V and J ends, which lost 2 bases and 7 bases, there was a span of 10 bases. Germline V lookup: CDR1 SGHRS, CDR2 YFSETQ. The CDR3 loop is CASSLGVGEQYF. CDR3 DNA sequence: TGCGCCAGCAGCTTAGGGGTGGGAGAGCAGTACTTC.

The count of this clone is one. V and J are TRBV4-1 and TRBJ2-7; TRBD2 matches 7 bases. The CDR3 is 13 amino acids. The J segment lost 3 bases and the V segment lost 5 bases, leaving 4 bases of the junction unmatched. In germline, CDR1 is MGHRA, CDR2 YSYEKL. CDR3 nucleotide sequence: TGCGCCAGCAGCACCGGGACTAACTACGAGCAGTACTTC. Its protein is CASSTGTNYEQYF.

V is TRBV29-1 and J is TRBJ2-3; 10 bases line up with TRBD2. CDR1 is SQVTM, CDR2 ANQGSEA, per germline. Losses at the gene ends were 4 bases for V and 7 bases for J; bases not matched to a gene: 5. The CDR3 spans 13 residues. The CDR3 nucleotides read TGCAGCGTTGCTCTAGCGGGAGTGTATACGCAGTATTTT. It is translated as CSVALAGVYTQYF.

The chain uses TRBV5-1 and TRBJ2-2, with D perhaps being TRBD1 or TRBD2 (5 bases each). CDR1 and CDR2 from the germline V gene are SGHRS and YFSETQ. V lost 6 bases, J lost 4 bases, and 19 bases lay in between. The CDR3 runs 16 residues. The CDR3 here is CASKPPGQSGTGELFF. For the CDR3, the DNA is TGCGCCAGCAAACCTCCGGGGCAGTCGGGCACCGGGGAGCTGTTTTTT.

This chain uses TRBV18 with TRBJ2-2; tentative D call: TRBD1 (6 bases). The CDR3 extends over 17 amino acids. Germline lookup yields CDR1 KGHSH and CDR2 LQKENI. Trimming removed 0 bases at V and 2 bases at J, with 13 bases between. DNA of the CDR3: TGTGCCAGCTCACCACCGCCAGGACAGCTAAACACCGGGGAGCTGTTTTTT. Residues: CASSPPPGQLNTGELFF.

This chain uses TRBV2 with TRBJ1-1; weak D call: TRBD1 (6 bases). This CDR3 comprises 15 residues. Germline-derived CDR1 and CDR2 are SNHLY and FYNNEI. Trimming removed 2 bases from V and 0 bases from J, with 10 bases in between. The CDR3 DNA sequence: TGTGCCAGCAGTGAATCAGAGGGGGTGAACACTGAAGCTTTCTTT. Translated, it gives CASSESEGVNTEAFF.

The V call is TRBV6-5, the J call TRBJ1-4; D is unclear. The ends were cut back, 7 bases at V and 0 bases at J, with 9 bases in the middle. The CDR3 contains 14 residues. Germline-derived CDR1 and CDR2 are MNHEY and SVGAGI. The CDR3 loop is CASTDLATNEKLFF. In DNA form, the CDR3 reads TGTGCCAGCACCGACCTTGCAACTAATGAAAAACTGTTTTTT.

The chain couples TRBV27 to TRBJ1-2; the D is unclear. The germline V gene encodes CDR1 MNHEY and CDR2 SMNVEV (reference sequence). V was cut by 4 bases and J by 0 bases, with 9 bases left in between. This CDR3 comprises 14 residues. The CDR3 loop reads CASSYLGANYGYTF. CDR3 DNA: TGTGCCAGCAGTTATTTGGGAGCTAACTATGGCTACACCTTC.

V usage is TRBV6-6 and J usage is TRBJ2-5, with a tentative D call TRBD1 (5 bases). Trimming pared 2 bases from V and 0 bases from J, leaving 10 bases between. CDR3 size: 15 residues. Germline V gives CDR1 MNHNY, CDR2 SVGAGI (reference sequence). The CDR3, as DNA: TGTGCCAGCAGTTACGGCGACAGTTACCAAGAGACCCAGTACTTC. This gives the protein CASSYGDSYQETQYF.

This sequence joins TRBV5-1 and TRBJ2-2; TRBD2 aligns across 7 bases. The ends lost 6 bases at V and 2 bases at J; junction bases unmatched: 16. The germline gives CDR1 SGHRS, CDR2 YFSETQ. This CDR3 contains 18 residues. CDR3 DNA sequence: TGCGCCAGCAAGGCCGGGACTATCAAGACTCCTAACACCGGGGAGCTGTTTTTT. This encodes CASKAGTIKTPNTGELFF. The full variable domain, rest sourced from reference TRBV5-1 and TRBJ2-2, is KAGVTQTPRYLIKTRGQQVTLSCSPISGHRSVSWYQQTPGQGLQFLFEYFSETQRNKGNFPGRFSGRQFSNSRSEMNVSTLELGDSALYLCASKAGTIKTPNTGELFFGEGSRLTVL.

This chain links TRBV9 with TRBJ2-5, with D possibly matching TRBD2 (5 bases). Trimming stripped 3 bases from V and 4 bases from J, with 22 bases between. The CDR3 consists of 17 residues. The V gene's germline CDR1 is SGDLS and CDR2 YYNGEE. CDR3 nucleotides: TGTGCCAGCAGCGCCAGAGCAGGCCAGGACTCCCCAGAGACCCAGTACTTC. Translating gives CASSARAGQDSPETQYF.

The V and J genes are TRBV5-1 and TRBJ1-1; 7 positions agree with TRBD1. Germline CDR1 SGHRS, CDR2 YFSETQ. CDR3 length: 15 residues. V shed 1 base and J 4 bases; nucleotides not matched to a gene: 7. The CDR3: CASSLRQGGATEAFF. The CDR3 bases are TGCGCCAGCAGCTTGCGACAGGGAGGCGCCACTGAAGCTTTCTTT.

V is TRBV10-3 and J is TRBJ2-1; 7 bases agree with TRBD2. Germline V gene lookup returns CDR1 ENHRY and CDR2 SYGVKD. The CDR3 spans 15 residues. Trimming cost V 3 bases and J 6 bases; bases outside gene matches: 8. Written as DNA, the CDR3 is TGTGCCATCAGTGATACTGCGGGAGTAATCAATGAGCAGTTCTTC. Encoded protein: CAISDTAGVINEQFF.

This chain links TRBV13 with TRBJ2-7, with a possible D match to TRBD1 (5 bases). The CDR3 is 14 residues long. The V gene's germline CDR1 is PRHDT and CDR2 FYEKMQ (reference sequence). V was clipped by 5 bases and J by 7 bases, with 18 bases between them. The CDR3 sequence: CASSPRQLLWEQYF. The CDR3, as DNA: TGTGCCAGCAGCCCAAGACAGCTCCTCTGGGAGCAGTACTTC.

This chain connects TRBV15 to TRBJ1-2, with a weak D call TRBD1 (6 bases). V lost 7 bases and J 4 bases, leaving 16 bases between the germline ends. The CDR3 runs to 14 residues. The germline V gene encodes CDR1 LNHNV and CDR2 YYDKDF (reference sequence). The CDR3 reads CATKTGTGSYGYTF. The CDR3 DNA is TGTGCCACCAAGACGGGTACAGGGTCCTATGGCTACACCTTC.